The 18 T cell receptor beta chains below were found in one sample sequenced in a study of control samples from healthy donors and cancer patients. TCRdb keeps only in-frame clones here, not all; method: immunoSEQ multiplex PCR. This table has about 67,000 clones, about 87% appearing once. Sample: PBMCs. The origin of the receptors is a woman between 50 and 59 years old with head and neck cancer.

V and J are TRBV20-1 and TRBJ1-1; D gene uncertain. This CDR3 contains 11 residues. V lost 0 bases and J lost 6, with 5 bases in between. From germline, CDR1 is DFQATT and CDR2 SNEGSKA (reference sequence). The CDR3 nucleotides read TGCAGTGCTAGAGATTCCCCTGAAGCTTTCTTT. Protein sequence: CSARDSPEAFF.

CDR3: CATGSLSSYEQYF. CDR3 in DNA: TGTGCCACCGGGTCACTATCCTCCTACGAGCAGTACTTC. The chain is built from TRBV6-5 and TRBJ2-7; D call uncertain. V was cut by 10 bases and J by 0 bases, with 13 bases left in between. The CDR3 has 13 amino acids. CDR1 and CDR2 (germline): MNHEY, SVGAGI.

This clone has just one count. This sequence joins TRBV2 and TRBJ2-2, with D possibly being TRBD1 (5 bases). The ends were cut back, 7 bases at V and 4 bases at J, with 16 bases in the middle. Germline V gives CDR1 SNHLY, CDR2 FYNNEI. The CDR3 has 15 residues. The CDR3 sequence: CASIVDSLVTGELFF. As DNA, the CDR3 is TGTGCCAGCATTGTCGACAGCCTGGTCACCGGGGAGCTGTTTTTT.

The chain joins TRBV2 to TRBJ2-7; no clear D. The CDR3 is 15 residues long. V was pared by 3 bases and J by 3 bases, with 15 bases between. Germline CDR1 and CDR2: SNHLY and FYNNEI. The CDR3 is CASSDLVAIRYEQYF. The DNA of the CDR3 is TGTGCCAGCAGTGACCTAGTAGCCATACGCTACGAGCAGTACTTC. Full variable domain (rest looked up from reference TRBV2 and TRBJ2-7): EPEVTQTPSHQVTQMGQEVILRCVPISNHLYFYWYRQILGQKVEFLVSFYNNEISEKSEIFDDQFSVERPDGSNFTLKIRSTKLEDSAMYFCASSDLVAIRYEQYFGPGTRLTVT.

The rearrangement joins TRBV7-3 to TRBJ2-1; 10 bases are a match to TRBD2. CDR3 length equals 18 residues. After removal of 3 bases from V and 0 bases from J, the junction contained 8 bases not matched to a gene. The germline V gene encodes CDR1 SGHTA and CDR2 FQGTGA. In DNA form, the CDR3 reads TGTGCCAGCAGCTTGTTTACTAGCGGGGTGAGCTCCTACAATGAGCAGTTCTTC. Its translation is CASSLFTSGVSSYNEQFF.

This chain joins TRBV9 and TRBJ2-1, with no clear D. The CDR3 consists of 14 residues. The V and J ends lost 4 bases and 5 bases respectively, with 13 bases between them. In germline, CDR1 is SGDLS, CDR2 YYNGEE. CDR3 residues: CASSLSATNNEQFF. The CDR3 DNA follows: TGTGCCAGCAGCCTCAGCGCCACAAACAATGAGCAGTTCTTC.

The genes are TRBV7-2 and TRBJ2-3; 8 bases agree with TRBD2. The germline V gene encodes CDR1 SGHTA and CDR2 FQGNSA. This CDR3 region has 15 residues. Trimming took 5 bases from V and 0 from J; bases not matched to a gene: 4. CDR3 sequence: CASSPSGFSTDTQYF. CDR3 bases: TGTGCCAGCAGCCCTAGCGGGTTTAGCACAGATACGCAGTATTTT. Supplemented by reference TRBV7-2 and TRBJ2-3, the full variable domain reads GAGVSQSPSNKVTEKGKDVELRCDPISGHTALYWYRQSLGQGLEFLIYFQGNSAPDKSGLPSDRFSAERTGGSVSTLTIQRTQQEDSAVYLCASSPSGFSTDTQYFGPGTRLTVL.

The chain joins TRBV27 to TRBJ2-1; the match to TRBD2 covers 9 bases. The CDR3 has 15 residues. Germline values: CDR1 MNHEY, CDR2 SMNVEV (reference sequence). After removal of 3 bases from V and 5 bases from J, the junction contained 5 bases not matched to a gene. The CDR3 is CASSFAGGVDNEQFF. The CDR3 nucleotides read TGTGCCAGCAGTTTCGCGGGGGGGGTCGACAATGAGCAGTTCTTC.

This rearrangement joins TRBV6-4 to TRBJ1-2, with D tentatively TRBD1 (5 bases). This CDR3 is built from 13 residues. The ends were cut back, 2 bases at V and 5 bases at J, with 9 bases in the middle. Germline V lookup: CDR1 MRHNA, CDR2 SNTAGT. The CDR3 sequence: CASSDGSGYGYTF. The CDR3 DNA follows: TGTGCCAGCAGTGACGGGTCAGGGTATGGCTACACCTTC.

V usage is TRBV2 and J usage is TRBJ1-1; D is uncertain. This CDR3 spans 13 amino acids. Germline values: CDR1 SNHLY, CDR2 FYNNEI. V was trimmed by 6 bases and J by 6 bases, leaving 14 bases between them. This chain's CDR3 is CASSLEVRPEAFF. The CDR3 DNA sequence: TGTGCCAGCAGCCTGGAAGTTAGGCCTGAAGCTTTCTTT.

The chain carries TRBV28 and TRBJ1-2; D ambiguous. The CDR3 runs 14 residues. With 1 base removed from V and 8 bases from J, the gap between germline ends came to 14 bases. The germline CDR1 and CDR2 sequences are MDHEN and SYDVKM. The CDR3 sequence: CASSLSGPRVGYTF. For the CDR3, the DNA is TGTGCCAGCAGTTTATCCGGGCCGAGGGTGGGCTACACCTTC.

The rearrangement uses TRBV7-9 and TRBJ2-3; possibly TRBD2 for D (6 bases). Trimming stripped 1 base from V and 2 bases from J, with 19 bases between. This CDR3 contains 18 residues. The germline V gene has CDR1 SEHNR and CDR2 FQNEAQ (reference sequence). For the CDR3, the DNA is TGTGCCAGCAGCTTAGTTCATTTTGCGGGGACCGACACAGATACGCAGTATTTT. Encoded protein: CASSLVHFAGTDTDTQYF.

This clone was detected only a few times. In DNA form, the CDR3 reads TGCGCCAGCAGCCCCGGACTAGCGGGGGGGGTGGAGACCCAGTACTTC. Residues: CASSPGLAGGVETQYF. This rearrangement joins TRBV4-3 to TRBJ2-5; 15 nucleotides agree with TRBD2. J gave up 5 bases and V 4 bases, and 5 bases lay outside the gene matches. The germline CDR1 and CDR2 sequences are LGHNA and YSLEER. This CDR3 is built from 16 residues.

The chain carries TRBV3-1 (or the pseudogene TRBV3-2) and TRBJ1-2; maybe TRBD1 (5 bases). The V end was cut by 0 bases, the J end by 0 bases, with 8 bases between. The length of the CDR3 is 15 residues. CDR1 is LGHDT, CDR2 YNNKEL, per germline (reference sequence). CDR3 region: CASSQEGGANYGYTF. The CDR3 DNA reads as TGTGCCAGCAGCCAAGAGGGGGGGGCTAACTATGGCTACACCTTC.

The chain couples TRBV5-1 to TRBJ2-2, with no clear D. Per germline, CDR1 SGHRS and CDR2 YFSETQ. V lost 0 bases, J lost 3 bases, and 9 bases lay in between. The CDR3 has 15 amino acids. CDR3 bases: TGCGCCAGCAGCTTGGTAGCAGGAGACACCGGGGAGCTGTTTTTT. Its translation is CASSLVAGDTGELFF. Full variable domain (rest looked up from reference TRBV5-1 and TRBJ2-2): KAGVTQTPRYLIKTRGQQVTLSCSPISGHRSVSWYQQTPGQGLQFLFEYFSETQRNKGNFPGRFSGRQFSNSRSEMNVSTLELGDSALYLCASSLVAGDTGELFFGEGSRLTVL.

The rearrangement uses TRBV27 and TRBJ2-7; 7 bases line up with TRBD1. Germline V gene lookup returns CDR1 MNHEY and CDR2 SMNVEV (reference sequence). The V segment lost 8 bases and the J segment 5 bases; nucleotides outside the gene matches: 18. This CDR3 spans 16 amino acids. CDR3 sequence reads: CASRRQGLVASDEQYF. CDR3 in DNA: TGTGCCAGCCGCCGACAGGGATTGGTTGCGTCCGACGAGCAGTACTTC.

The chain employs TRBV6-2 or TRBV6-3 and TRBJ2-7, with TRBD2 matching over 10 bases. The CDR3 has 16 amino acids. Trimming took 4 bases from V and 1 from J; bases not matched to a gene: 7. The germline gives CDR1 MNHEY, CDR2 SVGEGT. The CDR3 loop is CASSSQTSGVSYEQYF. CDR3 nucleotides: TGTGCCAGCAGTTCCCAAACTAGCGGGGTTTCCTACGAGCAGTACTTC.

The chain links TRBV30 to TRBJ2-5, with 13 positions matching TRBD2. This CDR3 spans 15 amino acids. CDR1 is GTSNPN and CDR2 is SVGIG in the germline V gene (reference sequence). The junction had 7 bases not matched to a gene; V was cut back by 4 bases and J by 5 bases. In DNA form, the CDR3 reads TGTGCCTGGACCCTCGGACTAGCGGGGGAGGAGACCCAGTACTTC. Protein: CAWTLGLAGEETQYF.